This T cell receptor (beta chain) was profiled in a study of blood T cell repertoires in COVID-19. Study context: The United States, Italy and Spain were the sources of the acute and convalescent COVID-19 samples. The cDNA or gDNA used as material had been derived from T cells, B-cell-depleted T cells, or PBMCs.

This CDR3 has 14 residues. Germline V gene sequence: CDR1 LNHDA, CDR2 SQIVND (reference sequence). With V trimmed by 5 bases and J by 7 bases, 3 bases remained unmatched. As originally analysed: Researchers report that nucleated cell counts were estimated from reference gene primer amplification. Repertoires were generated with immunoSEQ multiplex PCR, while TCRdb's copy carries only in-frame clones and drops some. Clone size and V and J calls were adopted from that table, with D and trimming inferred from the DNA. The sample holds 97,000 or so clones, 82% seen once. This clone was observed once. The clonotype comes from a man older than 75 with acute or convalescent COVID-19. The chain has TRBV19 and TRBJ1-5, with 12 bases lining up with TRBD1. Sequenced: peripheral blood. The CDR3 is CASSPGTGGQPQHF. DNA for the CDR3: TGTGCCAGTAGTCCAGGGACAGGGGGCCAGCCCCAGCATTTT.